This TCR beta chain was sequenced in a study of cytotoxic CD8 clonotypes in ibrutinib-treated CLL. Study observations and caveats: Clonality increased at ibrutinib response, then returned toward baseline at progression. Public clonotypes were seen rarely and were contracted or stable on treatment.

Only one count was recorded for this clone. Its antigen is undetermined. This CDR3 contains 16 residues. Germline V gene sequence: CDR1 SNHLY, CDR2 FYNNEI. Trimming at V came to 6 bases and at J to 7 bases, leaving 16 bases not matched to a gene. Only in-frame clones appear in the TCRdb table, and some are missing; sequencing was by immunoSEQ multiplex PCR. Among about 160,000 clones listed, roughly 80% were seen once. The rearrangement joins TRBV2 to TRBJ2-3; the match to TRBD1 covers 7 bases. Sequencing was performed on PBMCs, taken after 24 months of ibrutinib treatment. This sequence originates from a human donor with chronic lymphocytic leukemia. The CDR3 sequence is CASRLRGLNPHHTQYF. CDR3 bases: TGTGCCAGCAGGTTGAGGGGGCTGAACCCCCACCATACGCAGTATTTT.